This T cell receptor (beta chain) appears in the sequencing data of a study of neurological immune-mediated disorders. General study findings and limits: The expanded clones of different subjects shared no CDR3 amino acid sequences (suggesting private repertoires in all groups).

TCRdb processed the 5' RACE reads anew with MiXCR; each CDR3 protein has one entry. There are fewer than 30,000 distinct CDR3 sequences in the sample; about 6.7% occur only once, and 4.8% lies in the top ten. This clonotype came up many times. The antigen is unknown. Sequencing was carried out using PBMCs. The sequence was obtained from a woman in her thirties or forties in good health.

The CDR3 DNA is TGCAGTGCCCAGGGTGAGGGCAGGGAAGGTAGTAGGAACTATGGCTACACCTTC. Translated: CSAQGEGREGSRNYGYTF. The chain joins TRBV20-1 to TRBJ1-2, with D tentatively TRBD1 (5 bases). Trimming removed 6 bases from V and 2 bases from J, with 28 bases in between. This CDR3 is built from 18 residues. Germline-derived CDR1 and CDR2 are DFQATT and SNEGSKA (reference sequence).